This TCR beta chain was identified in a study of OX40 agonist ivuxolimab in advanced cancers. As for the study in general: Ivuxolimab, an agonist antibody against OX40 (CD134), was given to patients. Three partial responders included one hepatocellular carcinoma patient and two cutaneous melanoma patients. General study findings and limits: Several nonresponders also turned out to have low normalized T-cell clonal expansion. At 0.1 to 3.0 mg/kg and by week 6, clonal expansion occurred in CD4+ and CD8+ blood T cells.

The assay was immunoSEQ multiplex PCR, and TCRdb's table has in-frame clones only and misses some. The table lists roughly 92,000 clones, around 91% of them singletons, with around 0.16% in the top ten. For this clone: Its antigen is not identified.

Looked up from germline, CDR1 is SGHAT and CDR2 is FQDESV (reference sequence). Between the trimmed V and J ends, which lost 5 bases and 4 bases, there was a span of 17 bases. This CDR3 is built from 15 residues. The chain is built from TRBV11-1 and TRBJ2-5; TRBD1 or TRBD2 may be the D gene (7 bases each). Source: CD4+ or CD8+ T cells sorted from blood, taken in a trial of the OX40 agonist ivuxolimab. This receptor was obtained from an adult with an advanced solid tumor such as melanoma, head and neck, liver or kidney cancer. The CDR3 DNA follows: TGTGCCAGCAGCCGGGGGGACAGCGGATTAGAGACCCAGTACTTC. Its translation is CASSRGDSGLETQYF. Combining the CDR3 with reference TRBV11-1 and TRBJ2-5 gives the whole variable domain EAEVAQSPRYKITEKSQAVAFWCDPISGHATLYWYRQILGQGPELLVQFQDESVVDDSQLPKDRFSAERLKGVDSTLKIQPAELGDSAMYLCASSRGDSGLETQYFGPGTRLLVL.